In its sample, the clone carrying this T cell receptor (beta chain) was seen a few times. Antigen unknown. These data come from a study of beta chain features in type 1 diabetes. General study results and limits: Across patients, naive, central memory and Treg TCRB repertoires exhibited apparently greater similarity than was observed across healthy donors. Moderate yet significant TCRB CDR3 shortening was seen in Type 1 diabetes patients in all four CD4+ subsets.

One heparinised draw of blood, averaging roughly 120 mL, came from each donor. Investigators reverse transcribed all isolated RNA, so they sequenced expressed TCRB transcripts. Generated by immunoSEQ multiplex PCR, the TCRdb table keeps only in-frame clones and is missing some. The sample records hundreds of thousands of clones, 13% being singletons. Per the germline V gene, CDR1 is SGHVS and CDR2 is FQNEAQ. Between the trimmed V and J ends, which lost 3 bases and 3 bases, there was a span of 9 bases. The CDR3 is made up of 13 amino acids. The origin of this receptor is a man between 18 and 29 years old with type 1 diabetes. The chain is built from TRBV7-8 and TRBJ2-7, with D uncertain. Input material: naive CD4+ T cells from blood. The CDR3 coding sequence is TGTGCCAGCAGCTTGCATGACATCTACGAGCAGTACTTC. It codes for CASSLHDIYEQYF.